This TCR beta chain is drawn from a study of T cell responses to AZD1222 COVID-19 vaccine. V lost 3 bases, J lost 0 bases, and 12 bases lay in between. This CDR3 has 17 residues. Looked up from germline, CDR1 is SNHLY and CDR2 is FYNNEI. Clones were sequenced by immunoSEQ multiplex PCR, and TCRdb holds only the in-frame ones, with some missing. This table holds 95,000 or so clones, nearly 90% found once. The clonotype comes from an adult in good health. The sample was peripheral blood, taken on day 0 of AZD1222 vaccination. The chain employs TRBV2 and TRBJ2-6; D ambiguous. The CDR3 protein is CASSDDVNHSGANVLTF. The CDR3 bases are TGTGCCAGCAGTGACGACGTAAATCACTCTGGGGCCAACGTCCTGACTTTC.